Reported below is one T cell receptor beta chain. Its antigen is unknown. No much larger clone exists at a distance of one base, and base qualities are not known. Healthy HIV-negative adults with no recently reported acute infections or vaccinations were included as donors. Only Caucasian adults living in Nashville, Tennessee, USA were represented among the donors. CD4+ T cells were enriched through magnetic negative selection, after which naive cells were positively selected on CD45RA and the remaining negative fraction served as the memory subset. Blood was collected by leukapheresis, and PBMCs were isolated by Ficoll-Histopaque density gradient centrifugation and then cryopreserved in liquid nitrogen vapor phase. Analytical flow cytometry was used to check the purity and quantity of each magnetically sorted T cell population. Each sorted fraction had its genomic DNA isolated and then quantified by UV absorbance on a Nanodrop 2000c.

The data were obtained in a study of shared clonotypes between healthy human individuals (dated by TCRdb to the early 2020s). About the study as a whole: A couple of women and a few men aged 18 to 49 years were included in the cohort. To estimate repertoire size and how much clonotype sharing occurs between individuals, the study deeply sequenced the blood TCR repertoires of five or six healthy adults. Libraries were prepared and TCR repertoires were sequenced by different laboratories using diverse techniques, in order to increase sequencing depth and limit assay-specific biases. Each donor's leukapheresis produced roughly between roughly 0.9 and 8.9 billion PBMCs. Per donor, three plates each were used for CD4 naive and CD4 memory, two for CD8 naive, and one for CD8 memory.

Using the deep immunoSEQ assay, TCR CDR3 regions were amplified from genomic DNA by multiplex PCR. Genomic DNA extracted from each cell subset was distributed evenly over all wells of several immunoSEQ 96-well plates, and each plate served as one replicate. For sorted subsets, roughly 190 ng of genomic DNA, equivalent to 30,000 or so T cell genomes, went into each replicate PCR. Purified libraries were quantified with a Qubit 3.0 fluorometer, sized on a Bioanalyzer 2100, and re-quantified with the KAPA Library Quantification kit. Every immunoSEQ 96-well plate was sequenced on a dedicated single-read 150-cycle Illumina NextSeq 550 flow cell. The authors' analysis ran thus. Because only junctional sequences without quality scores were contained in the immunoSEQ output, filtering matching that applied to full-length reads could not be performed. To assign V/J genes and CDR3, sequences were annotated against IMGT germline references using PyIR, a Python wrapper for IgBLAST v1.9. Any read was removed if the V/J assignment was weak (E-value above 1e-6), the CDR3 was missing, or the read contained stop codons, out-of-frame junctions, or ambiguous translated residues. V3J clonotypes were defined as sequences sharing an identical inferred V gene, J gene, and CDR3 amino acid sequence. Percentage overlap between repertoires was calculated by dividing the number of shared unique clonotypes by the size of the smaller repertoire. Richness of each repertoire was evaluated using RTK rarefaction, the Chao1 estimator, and Recon v2.1 estimates of unobserved clonotypes. Generation probabilities for all TCRbeta clonotypes obtained by the gDNA method from four donors were computed using OLGA. TCRdb carries this immuneACCESS record with in-frame sequences only. Its versions omit some clonotypes, under half of them owing to an unresolved V gene in the studies checked, with the rest unexplained. The DNA was the basis for D and trimming; V, J and clone size are from that table. The sample table lists around 1.5 million clones, approximately 98% of them with a count of one. 0.4% to 0.55% of the sample is held by the ten biggest clonotypes.

Spanning cysteine to phenylalanine, the CDR3 consists of 14 amino acids. The entry retains the CDR3 DNA only, 42 bases that are in frame from base 1. As encoded in the germline V gene, CDR1 is ENHRY while CDR2 is SYGVKD. Trimming costs V 2 bases and J 0 bases, and their ends lie 5 bases apart. Broader findings and caveats from the paper: Pairwise subsampling led to the expectation that sequencing depth would affect the degree of clonotype sharing among donors. Incomplete sequencing was indicated by rarefaction of sorted-subset datasets, despite the large sequencing depth. Across four donors, about 5.2% of naive CD4, roughly 3.8% of naive CD8, about 2% of memory CD4, and under 0.45% of memory CD8 clonotypes were shared. Compared with non-shared clonotypes, clonotypes shared by all four sorted-subset donors had higher generation probabilities. Sampling was restricted to blood, and TCR repertoires in tissue are likely to differ from TCR repertoires in blood. Naive subsets generally had larger estimated clonotype richness than memory subsets did. Because the study included a small number of donors, the genetic and exposure-history diversity represented was limited.

The clonotype originates from a man between 25 and 39 years old in good health. Here the chain combines TRBV10-3 and TRBJ1-5, with the D gene too uncertain to name. The sample taken for sequencing was naive CD4+ T cells sorted from blood. The intended sense of this specimen's cell subset or site label: CD45RA+ positively selected. The sequenced DNA is TGTGCCATCAGTGAGGGACTTAGCAATCAGCCCCAGCATTTT. Translated, this is CAISEGLSNQPQHF.